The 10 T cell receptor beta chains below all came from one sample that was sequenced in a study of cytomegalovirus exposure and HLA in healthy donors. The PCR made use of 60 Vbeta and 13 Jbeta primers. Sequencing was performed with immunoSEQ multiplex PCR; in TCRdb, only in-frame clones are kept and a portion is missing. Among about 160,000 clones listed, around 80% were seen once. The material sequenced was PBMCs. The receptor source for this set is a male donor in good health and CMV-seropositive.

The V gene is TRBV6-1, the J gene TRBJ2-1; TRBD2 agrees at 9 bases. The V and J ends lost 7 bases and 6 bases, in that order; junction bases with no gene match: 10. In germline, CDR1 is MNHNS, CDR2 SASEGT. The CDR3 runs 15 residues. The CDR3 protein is CASNYLGLATNEQFF. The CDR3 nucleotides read TGTGCCAGCAACTACCTAGGACTAGCGACCAATGAGCAGTTCTTC.

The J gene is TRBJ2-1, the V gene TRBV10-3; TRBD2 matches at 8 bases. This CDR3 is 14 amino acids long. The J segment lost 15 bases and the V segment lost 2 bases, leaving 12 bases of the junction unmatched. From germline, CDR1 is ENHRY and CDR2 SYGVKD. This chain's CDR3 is CAISEPATSAHPFF. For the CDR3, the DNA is TGTGCCATCAGTGAGCCCGCGACTAGCGCCCATCCGTTCTTC.

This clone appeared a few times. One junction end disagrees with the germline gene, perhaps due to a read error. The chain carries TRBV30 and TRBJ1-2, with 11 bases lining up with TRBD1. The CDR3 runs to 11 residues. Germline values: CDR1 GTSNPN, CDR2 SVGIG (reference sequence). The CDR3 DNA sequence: TGTGCCTGGAGTGTAGGGGGACAGGGGGGCTTC. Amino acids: CAWSVGGQGGF.

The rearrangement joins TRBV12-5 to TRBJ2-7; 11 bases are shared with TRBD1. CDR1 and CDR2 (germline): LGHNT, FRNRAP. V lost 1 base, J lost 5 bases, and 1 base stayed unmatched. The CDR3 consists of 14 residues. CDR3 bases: TGTGCTAGTGGTTTGGGGGACAGGGGGAACGAGCAGTACTTC. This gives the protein CASGLGDRGNEQYF.

CDR3 amino acids: CASSLSGTATYNEQFF. The DNA for the CDR3 is TGTGCCAGCAGCCTATCCGGGACTGCGACCTACAATGAGCAGTTCTTC. This sequence joins TRBV5-4 and TRBJ2-1, with a possible D match to TRBD2 (6 bases). Trimming stripped 4 bases from V and 2 bases from J, with 16 bases between. This CDR3 spans 16 amino acids. Germline V gene lookup returns CDR1 SGHNT and CDR2 YYREEE (reference sequence).

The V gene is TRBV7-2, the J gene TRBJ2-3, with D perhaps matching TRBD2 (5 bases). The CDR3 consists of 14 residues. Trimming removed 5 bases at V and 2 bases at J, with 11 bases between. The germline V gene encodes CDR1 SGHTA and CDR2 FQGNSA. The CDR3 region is CASSPGLHTDTQYF. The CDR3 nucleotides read TGTGCCAGCAGCCCCGGACTGCACACAGATACGCAGTATTTT.

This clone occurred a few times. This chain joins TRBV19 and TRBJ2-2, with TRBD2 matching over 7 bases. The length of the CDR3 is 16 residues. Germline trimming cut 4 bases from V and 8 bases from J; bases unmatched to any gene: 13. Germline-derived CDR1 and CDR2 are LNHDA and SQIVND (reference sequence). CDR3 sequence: CASSTLTSAYSGELFF. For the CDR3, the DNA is TGTGCCAGTAGTACTCTCACTAGCGCCTACTCTGGGGAGCTGTTTTTT.

The CDR3 spells CASSHRHGSYEQYF. DNA of the CDR3: TGTGCCAGCAGCCACCGACATGGCTCCTACGAGCAGTACTTC. The rearrangement joins TRBV5-6 to TRBJ2-7; D is uncertain. This CDR3 region has 14 residues. Germline CDR1 reads SGHDT; CDR2 reads YYEEEE. V was cut by 4 bases and J by 0 bases, with 11 bases left in between.

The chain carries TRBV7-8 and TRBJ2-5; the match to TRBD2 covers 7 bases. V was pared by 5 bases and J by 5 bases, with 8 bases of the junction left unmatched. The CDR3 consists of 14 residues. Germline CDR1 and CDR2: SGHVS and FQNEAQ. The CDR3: CASSQGGSRETQYF. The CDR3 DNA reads TGTGCCAGCAGCCAAGGCGGGAGTCGCGAGACCCAGTACTTC.

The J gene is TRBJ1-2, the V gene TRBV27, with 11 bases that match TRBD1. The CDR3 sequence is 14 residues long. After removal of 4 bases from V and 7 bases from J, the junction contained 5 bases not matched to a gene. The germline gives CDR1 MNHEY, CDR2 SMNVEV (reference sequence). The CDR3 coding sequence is TGTGCCAGCAGTTCCGGACAGGGGGCGTTTGGCTACACCTTC. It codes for CASSSGQGAFGYTF.